These 19 T cell receptor beta chains were sequenced from one sample in a study of T cells expressing NK-cell markers. TCRdb reprocessed the 5' RACE reads and reports one entry per CDR3 protein, with no DNA. This sample's table reports about 460,000 distinct CDR3 sequences. Sequencing was done on a sample of blood T cells: a sorted CD56 or NKG2C T cell subset, CD4+ or CD8+ T cells, or bulk PBMC T cells (not recorded which). These receptors were obtained from a woman aged 50 to 65 in good health.

The chain couples TRBV12-3 or TRBV12-4 to TRBJ1-5. The CDR3 runs to 15 residues. CDR3 sequence reads: CASSPGLRRGQPQHF.

This rearrangement joins TRBV14 to TRBJ1-1; the TCRdb call, TRBD1, lacks DNA for checking. The CDR3 contains 15 residues. Germline lookup yields CDR1 SGHDN and CDR2 FVKESK. CDR3 amino acids: CASSLNRGRSTEAFF.

The V call is TRBV24-1, the J call TRBJ2-7. This CDR3 is built from 14 residues. Germline assignment: CDR1 KGHDR and CDR2 SFDVKD. This CDR3 reads CATSDLTGPYEQYF.

This chain links TRBV20-1 with TRBJ2-2. The V gene's germline CDR1 is DFQATT and CDR2 SNEGSKA (reference sequence). This CDR3 has 14 residues. CDR3 region: CSATASANTGELFF.

CDR3 protein: CASSPFELVGTQYF. The J gene is TRBJ2-5, the V gene TRBV11-3. The CDR3 loop spans 14 amino acids. CDR1 is SGHNT and CDR2 is YENEEA in the germline V gene.

This chain uses TRBV5-1 with TRBJ1-1. Germline-derived CDR1 and CDR2 are SGHRS and YFSETQ. CDR3 length equals 16 residues. Here the CDR3 reads CASSLEGAVPFAEAFF.

The gene calls are TRBV6-1 and TRBJ2-7; TCRdb calls TRBD1, which cannot be checked without DNA. Germline V gives CDR1 MNHNS, CDR2 SASEGT. CDR3 length: 16 amino acids. The CDR3 protein is CASSEGQGVSSYEQYF.

This chain connects TRBV5-1 to TRBJ1-2; TCRdb names TRBD1, which stays unverified in the absence of DNA. CDR3 size: 20 residues. Germline CDR1 is SGHRS and CDR2 is YFSETQ. CDR3 protein: CASSFRSVTGQGGRDYGYTF.

The chain employs TRBV7-9 and TRBJ2-5. Germline-derived CDR1 and CDR2 are SEHNR and FQNEAQ (reference sequence). The CDR3 runs 14 residues. The CDR3 region is CASSLTGFQETQYF.

The chain uses TRBV20-1 and TRBJ2-7. The CDR3 spans 11 residues. The germline V gene has CDR1 DFQATT and CDR2 SNEGSKA (reference sequence). The CDR3 sequence is CSASSPYEQYF.

The chain combines TRBV4-1 with TRBJ2-2; TCRdb designates TRBD2, a call that cannot be tested without DNA. This CDR3 contains 17 residues. The germline V gene encodes CDR1 MGHRA and CDR2 YSYEKL. The CDR3 reads CASRKSAYGSSTGELFF.

This sequence joins TRBV29-1 and TRBJ1-2; TCRdb reports TRBD1, a call that lacks DNA to check it against. The CDR3 runs 13 residues. Germline lookup yields CDR1 SQVTM and CDR2 ANQGSEA. CDR3 region: CSVEVTGGYGYTF.

The chain recombines TRBV9 with TRBJ2-1; no DNA is available, so the TRBD2 call from TCRdb remains unchecked. The CDR3 contains 17 residues. The germline V gene has CDR1 SGDLS and CDR2 YYNGEE. Here the CDR3 reads CASRRMDTGLAGNEQFF.

The chain links TRBV24-1 to TRBJ1-5. The CDR3 spans 13 residues. From germline, CDR1 is KGHDR and CDR2 SFDVKD. CDR3 in amino acids: CATSDLHSRSQHF.

The chain combines TRBV10-1 with TRBJ2-1; TCRdb selects TRBD2, and the lack of DNA leaves this call unchecked. This CDR3 is 14 amino acids long. Germline-derived CDR1 and CDR2 are WNHNN and SYGVQD (reference sequence). The CDR3 sequence is CASSPSGRHGEQFF.

CDR3 amino acids: CASSLDRGENTIYF. The rearrangement joins TRBV5-1 to TRBJ1-3. The length of the CDR3 is 14 residues. The germline V gene encodes CDR1 SGHRS and CDR2 YFSETQ.

The chain has TRBV5-6 and TRBJ1-5; TCRdb designates TRBD1, a call that cannot be tested without DNA. The germline V gene has CDR1 SGHDT and CDR2 YYEEEE. CDR3 size: 16 residues. CDR3 amino acids: CASSLGRGAHGQPQHF.

The chain's CDR3 is CASSWAGTTIYEQYF. The V and J genes are TRBV27 and TRBJ2-7; TCRdb picks TRBD2, but there is no DNA to check that call. Germline CDR1 MNHEY, CDR2 SMNVEV (reference sequence). The CDR3 extends over 15 amino acids.

The J gene is TRBJ2-7, the V gene TRBV6-1; TCRdb lists TRBD1, though no DNA is available to test this call. The germline gives CDR1 MNHNS, CDR2 SASEGT. The CDR3 sequence is 15 residues long. CDR3 loop: CASSLAGGQGYEQYF.